This T cell receptor (beta chain) was sequenced in a study of blood T cell repertoires in COVID-19. Study-wide context: Spain, Italy and the United States supplied samples that represented acute and convalescent COVID-19. PBMCs, B-cell-depleted T cells, or T cells provided the cDNA or gDNA that made up the material.

Germline V gives CDR1 SGHRS, CDR2 YFSETQ. The CDR3 loop spans 15 amino acids. V shed 0 bases, J shed 7 bases, and the junction held 5 bases outside the gene matches. Under the authors' procedure: By means of reference gene primer amplification, nucleated cell counts were estimated. TCRdb's copy holds only in-frame clones and misses some; the assay was immunoSEQ multiplex PCR. The DNA was the basis for D and trimming; V, J and clone size are from that table. The sample lists 80,000 to 130,000 clones, 80% to 95% occurring once. Material: peripheral blood. The sequence came from a man between 70 and 80 years old with acute or convalescent COVID-19. The chain couples TRBV5-1 to TRBJ2-7; the match to TRBD1 covers 12 bases. CDR3 coding DNA: TGCGCCAGCAGCTTGGAGGGACAGGGGGCGCGGGAGCAGTACTTC. It encodes CASSLEGQGAREQYF. The variable domain in full, completed from reference TRBV5-1 and TRBJ2-7, reads KAGVTQTPRYLIKTRGQQVTLSCSPISGHRSVSWYQQTPGQGLQFLFEYFSETQRNKGNFPGRFSGRQFSNSRSEMNVSTLELGDSALYLCASSLEGQGAREQYFGPGTRLTVT.